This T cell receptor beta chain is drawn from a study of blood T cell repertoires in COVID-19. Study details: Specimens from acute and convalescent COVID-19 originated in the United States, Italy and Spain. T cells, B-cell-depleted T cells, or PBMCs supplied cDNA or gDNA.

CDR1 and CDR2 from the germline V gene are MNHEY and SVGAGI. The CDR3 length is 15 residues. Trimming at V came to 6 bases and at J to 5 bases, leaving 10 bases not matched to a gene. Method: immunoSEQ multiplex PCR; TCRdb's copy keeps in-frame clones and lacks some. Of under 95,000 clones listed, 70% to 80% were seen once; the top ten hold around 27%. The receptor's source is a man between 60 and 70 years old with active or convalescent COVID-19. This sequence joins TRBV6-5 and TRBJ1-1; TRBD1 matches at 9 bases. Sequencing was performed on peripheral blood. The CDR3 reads CASRDSTGGRTEAFF. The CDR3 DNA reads TGTGCCAGCAGAGATTCGACAGGGGGAAGAACTGAAGCTTTCTTT.